These 24 T cell receptor beta chains were sequenced from one sample in a study of blood T cell repertoires in COVID-19. Clones were sequenced by immunoSEQ multiplex PCR, and TCRdb holds only the in-frame ones, with some missing. The table shows 250,000 to 350,000 clones, with around nine tenths occurring only once. The sequencing sample was made of peripheral blood. The source is a woman in her twenties or thirties with COVID-19, enrolled during active disease.

The chain couples TRBV5-6 to TRBJ2-2; 11 bases align to TRBD2. CDR1 and CDR2 from the germline V gene are SGHDT and YYEEEE. The CDR3 length is 17 residues. V was clipped by 4 bases and J by 3 bases; unmatched bases: 8. The CDR3 protein is CASSRLTSGRHTGELFF. DNA for the CDR3: TGTGCCAGCAGCCGACTAACTAGCGGGAGACACACCGGGGAGCTGTTTTTT.

The chain employs TRBV11-1 and TRBJ2-7, with D tentatively TRBD2 (5 bases). Trimming removed 5 bases from V and 6 bases from J, with 23 bases in between. The germline V gene has CDR1 SGHAT and CDR2 FQDESV (reference sequence). The CDR3 consists of 16 residues. This chain's CDR3 is CASSKHGSSWAGEQYF. The CDR3 coding sequence is TGTGCCAGCAGCAAACATGGGAGTAGTTGGGCGGGCGAGCAGTACTTC. Looking up the rest from reference TRBV11-1 and TRBJ2-7 gives the full variable domain: EAEVAQSPRYKITEKSQAVAFWCDPISGHATLYWYRQILGQGPELLVQFQDESVVDDSQLPKDRFSAERLKGVDSTLKIQPAELGDSAMYLCASSKHGSSWAGEQYFGPGTRLTVT.

This clone has a single count. Mismatch with germline at one junction end may stem from a read error. This rearrangement joins TRBV7-2 to TRBJ1-1; 8 nucleotides agree with TRBD1. This CDR3 has 13 residues. Per the germline V gene, CDR1 is SGHTA and CDR2 is FQGNSA. The CDR3 DNA sequence: TGTGCCAGCAGGTTAGAGACAGGGGCTGAAGCTTTCTTT. Protein sequence: CASRLETGAEAFF. The variable domain in full, with the rest retrieved from reference TRBV7-2 and TRBJ1-1, is GAGVSQSPSNKVTEKGKDVELRCDPISGHTALYWYRQSLGQGLEFLIYFQGNSAPDKSGLPSDRFSAERTGGSVSTLTIQRTQQEDSAVYLCASRLETGAEAFFGQGTRLTVV.

The chain is built from TRBV28 and TRBJ2-3; 8 bases are a match to TRBD2. The germline V gene has CDR1 MDHEN and CDR2 SYDVKM. The CDR3 has 18 amino acids. The junction had 16 bases not matched to a gene; V was cut back by 3 bases and J by 5 bases. The CDR3 nucleotides read TGTGCCAGCAGTTTCCCAACCCCCGGGAGGGCCTCGGGAGATACGCAGTATTTT. This gives the protein CASSFPTPGRASGDTQYF.

This clone is a singleton in its sample. The chain carries TRBV30 and TRBJ1-5; D possibly corresponds to TRBD1 (6 bases). The CDR3 loop spans 13 amino acids. With 2 bases removed from V and 7 bases from J, the gap between germline ends came to 12 bases. Germline lookup yields CDR1 GTSNPN and CDR2 SVGIG (reference sequence). This CDR3 reads CAWSPRGWQPQHF. CDR3 sequence (DNA): TGTGCCTGGAGTCCGAGGGGGTGGCAGCCCCAGCATTTT.

The chain uses TRBV9 and TRBJ2-7, with TRBD2 identical over 10 bases. The germline V gene encodes CDR1 SGDLS and CDR2 YYNGEE. The junction had 3 bases not matched to a gene; V was cut back by 4 bases and J by 2 bases. The CDR3 spans 14 residues. The CDR3 loop is CASSLAGAPYEQYF. CDR3 nucleotides: TGTGCCAGCAGCCTAGCGGGAGCCCCCTACGAGCAGTACTTC. Variable domain in full (rest from reference TRBV9 and TRBJ2-7): DSGVTQTPKHLITATGQRVTLRCSPRSGDLSVYWYQQSLDQGLQFLIQYYNGEERAKGNILERFSAQQFPDLHSELNLSSLELGDSALYFCASSLAGAPYEQYFGPGTRLTVT.

The chain employs TRBV3-1 (or the pseudogene TRBV3-2) and TRBJ2-1; 8 nucleotides align to TRBD2. This CDR3 has 15 residues. The germline CDR1 and CDR2 sequences are LGHDT and YNNKEL (reference sequence). The V gene end was trimmed by 0 bases and the J gene end by 8 bases; junction bases not matched to a gene: 6. CDR3 sequence (DNA): TGTGCCAGCAGCCAAGACTTAACGGGAGGGGATGAGCAGTTCTTC. It specifies CASSQDLTGGDEQFF.

V and J are TRBV19 and TRBJ2-3; 7 nucleotides align to TRBD1. The V gene end was trimmed by 11 bases and the J gene end by 0 bases; junction bases not matched to a gene: 11. The CDR3 runs 15 residues. The germline CDR1 and CDR2 sequences are LNHDA and SQIVND (reference sequence). The CDR3 DNA reads TGTGCCGGACCTAAGCCGGGACAGAGCACAGATACGCAGTATTTT. Its protein is CAGPKPGQSTDTQYF.

The V gene is TRBV7-9, the J gene TRBJ2-7, with 8 bases matching TRBD1. The germline V gene encodes CDR1 SEHNR and CDR2 FQNEAQ (reference sequence). V shed 4 bases, J shed 6 bases, and the junction held 8 bases outside the gene matches. CDR3 length: 14 residues. The CDR3 is CASSSRDRKGEQYF. The CDR3 region has the DNA TGTGCCAGCAGCTCGCGGGACAGGAAGGGCGAGCAGTACTTC.

V usage is TRBV28 and J usage is TRBJ1-1; the D gene is possibly TRBD1 (6 bases). CDR1 MDHEN and CDR2 SYDVKM come from the germline V gene. CDR3 length: 13 amino acids. V was trimmed by 8 bases and J by 6 bases, leaving 16 bases between them. CDR3 bases: TGTGCCAGCTGCCAGGGGTCCCCGGCTGAAGCTTTCTTT. It yields the protein CASCQGSPAEAFF.

The chain carries TRBV24-1 and TRBJ2-1, with D possibly TRBD2 on 8 matching bases. Germline assignment: CDR1 KGHDR and CDR2 SFDVKD. Trimming cost V 5 bases and J 5 bases, with 24 bases left between them. The CDR3 runs 18 residues. The CDR3 region is CATSADITGGGKDNEQFF. The CDR3 DNA sequence: TGTGCCACCAGTGCCGATATAACGGGAGGGGGCAAGGACAATGAGCAGTTCTTC.

The chain employs TRBV4-1 and TRBJ2-7; 14 bases agree with TRBD2. This CDR3 region has 15 residues. The V and J ends lost 4 bases and 2 bases, in that order; junction bases with no gene match: 1. CDR1 is MGHRA, CDR2 YSYEKL, per germline. Written as DNA, the CDR3 is TGCGCCAGCAGCCGGGGACTAGCGGGAGCCTACGAGCAGTACTTC. Its protein is CASSRGLAGAYEQYF.

Comments on this clone: Other DNA sequences in the sample encode the same CDR3. This rearrangement joins TRBV5-1 to TRBJ2-7, with D tentatively TRBD1 (6 bases). The CDR3 covers 15 residues. In germline, CDR1 is SGHRS, CDR2 YFSETQ. V lost 0 bases, J lost 5 bases, and 15 bases lay in between. The DNA of the CDR3 is TGCGCCAGCAGCTTGGCCGGGCAGGGGAACCACGAGCAGTACTTC. Amino acids: CASSLAGQGNHEQYF.

The J gene is TRBJ1-4, the V gene TRBV7-9, with D possibly being TRBD1 (6 bases). This CDR3 has 14 residues. CDR1 and CDR2 from the germline V gene are SEHNR and FQNEAQ (reference sequence). The V end lost 5 bases, the J end lost 7 bases, and 14 bases lay between the germline ends. The CDR3 DNA follows: TGTGCCAGCAGCGTACAGGGCGGTGGTGAAAAACTGTTTTTT. It is translated as CASSVQGGGEKLFF.

DNA for the CDR3: TGTGCCAGCAGCGCGGGACTAGCGGGAGGTCGGCAGTTCTTC. Protein: CASSAGLAGGRQFF. The chain is built from TRBV9 and TRBJ2-1, with TRBD2 matching over 15 bases. Germline V CDR1 and CDR2: SGDLS, YYNGEE. J lost 12 bases, V lost 3 bases, and 4 bases had no gene match. This CDR3 contains 14 residues.

This clone was observed a handful of times. This rearrangement joins TRBV9 to TRBJ1-5, with 8 bases that match TRBD1. Per the germline V gene, CDR1 is SGDLS and CDR2 is YYNGEE. V lost 4 bases and J lost 6; bases outside the gene matches: 9. The length of the CDR3 is 15 residues. The CDR3 DNA is TGTGCCAGCAGCCCCACCCCAGGGGGCCTTCAGCCCCAGCATTTT. Its translation: CASSPTPGGLQPQHF.

This chain joins TRBV6-1 and TRBJ2-7, with D possibly being TRBD2 (5 bases). Germline CDR1 MNHNS, CDR2 SASEGT. This CDR3 spans 15 amino acids. V lost 3 bases and J 2 bases, leaving 14 bases between the germline ends. The CDR3 nucleotides are TGTGCCAGCAGTGAGAGGTTGATGGGAGCCTACGAGCAGTACTTC. This translates into CASSERLMGAYEQYF.

This chain uses TRBV5-1 with TRBJ2-7, with TRBD2 as a possible D gene (6 bases). Trimming pared 9 bases from V and 0 bases from J, leaving 16 bases between. CDR3 length: 14 residues. Per the germline V gene, CDR1 is SGHRS and CDR2 is YFSETQ. The CDR3 DNA is TGCGCCACTAGAAGGGAGGCGAGCTCCTACGAGCAGTACTTC. This gives the protein CATRREASSYEQYF.

The chain is built from TRBV6-5 and TRBJ2-1, with 7 bases identical to TRBD1. The CDR3 extends over 14 amino acids. V dropped 2 bases and J dropped 15; count of bases not matched to a gene: 13. Germline assignment: CDR1 MNHEY and CDR2 SVGAGI. The CDR3 DNA reads as TGTGCCAGCAGTTACAGCCGGGACAGCCTAACACGGTTCTTC. This translates into CASSYSRDSLTRFF.

The chain uses TRBV5-1 and TRBJ1-5; no reliable D call. Germline CDR1 reads SGHRS; CDR2 reads YFSETQ. Trimming removed 1 base at V and 5 bases at J, with 10 bases between. This CDR3 is 14 amino acids long. CDR3 DNA sequence: TGCGCCAGCAGCTTGAGGACTACCTATCAGCCCCAGCATTTT. This translates into CASSLRTTYQPQHF.

The chain uses TRBV16 and TRBJ1-4; D gene ambiguous. Germline-derived CDR1 and CDR2 are KGHSY and FQNENV. The V end was cut by 2 bases, the J end by 8 bases, with 18 bases between. The CDR3 is 16 amino acids. CDR3 sequence reads: CASSQVPRAREEKLFF. CDR3 nucleotides: TGTGCCAGCAGCCAAGTACCTCGGGCGAGGGAAGAAAAACTGTTTTTT. The whole variable domain, remainder taken from reference TRBV16 and TRBJ1-4, is GEEVAQTPKHLVRGEGQKAKLYCAPIKGHSYVFWYQQVLKNEFKFLISFQNENVFDETGMPKERFSAKCLPNSPCSLEIQATKLEDSAVYFCASSQVPRAREEKLFFGSGTQLSVL.

The CDR3 coding sequence is TGTGCCGGACTCAGCGGGACGGGAAATGAGCAGTTCTTC. This sequence encodes CAGLSGTGNEQFF. The J gene is TRBJ2-1, the V gene TRBV2; 7 bases are shared with TRBD2. The CDR3 is 13 amino acids. The germline V gene has CDR1 SNHLY and CDR2 FYNNEI. Germline trimming cut 11 bases from V and 7 bases from J; bases unmatched to any gene: 11.

This rearrangement joins TRBV11-1 to TRBJ2-5; 9 bases fit TRBD2. Germline assignment: CDR1 SGHAT and CDR2 FQDESV (reference sequence). This CDR3 spans 14 amino acids. J lost 9 bases, V lost 0 bases, and 5 bases had no gene match. The CDR3 bases are TGTGCCAGCAGCTTAGCGGGCGGGAGGGCCTCCCAGTACTTC. Its protein product is CASSLAGGRASQYF.

The chain employs TRBV6-5 and TRBJ1-1; TRBD1 aligns across 7 bases. The CDR3 is 15 amino acids. CDR1 and CDR2 from the germline V gene are MNHEY and SVGAGI. V shed 6 bases and J 7 bases; nucleotides not matched to a gene: 14. CDR3 protein: CASRGGDSLLGEAFF. As DNA, the CDR3 is TGTGCCAGCAGGGGCGGGGACAGTCTTTTGGGTGAAGCTTTCTTT.